This T cell receptor (beta chain) was captured in a study of beta chain features in type 1 diabetes (dated by TCRdb to 2016 to 2019). In the study overall: Mean age, gender distribution, total cell number and subset yield were not different between patients and healthy donors. A total of some 110 million sorted cells were examined across all samples, and a strong correlation was observed between cell number per subset and RNA yield. The study compared the TCRB repertoires of sorted circulating CD4+ T cell subsets in recently diagnosed type 1 diabetes patients with those in matched healthy donors. Regulatory and stem cell-like memory subsets were obtained from only 8 patients and roughly 8 healthy donors, while naive and central memory subsets were obtained from all 30 or so donors. Broad study findings and their caveats: In all four CD4+ subsets, TCRB CDR3 length was moderately but significantly shorter in type 1 diabetes patients. Sequencing cDNA rather than genomic DNA could over-represent highly expressing activated cells, although activation and CD3 levels did not differ between groups. At VDJ recombination sites, patients with type 1 diabetes made fewer insertions and deleted more nucleotides, a pattern implying thymic rearrangement abnormalities. Naive, central memory and regulatory TCRB repertoires appeared more similar among patients than among healthy donors. Shorter templates might be favored by PCR, yet because patient and control samples were amplified and corrected together, any such skew would affect both groups equally. Because the HLA sub-analyses included only small numbers of individuals, any influence of HLA type on TCRB rearrangement was left unresolved.

As for this clone: There is no known antigen for this receptor. The input lacks base qualities; no much larger clone sits a single base away.

Each donor gave one peripheral blood draw, averaging roughly 120 mL, which was collected into heparinised tubes. A BD FACSAria II and a panel including CD45RO, CCR7, CD25, CD127, CD95 and CD27 were used to sort naive, central memory, regulatory and stem cell-like memory CD4+ T cells. All sorted populations exceeded 95% purity. Right away, PBMCs were isolated by Lymphoprep density gradient centrifugation and were stained directly, with no culture step. So that batch effects would be minimized, each experiment stained and sorted samples in pairs, pairing one healthy donor with one patient. All of the isolated RNA was reverse transcribed with the High Capacity cDNA Reverse Transcription Kit, so expressed TCRB transcripts were sequenced. Deep immunoSEQ sequencing was applied to naive, central memory and regulatory T cell samples, giving an average of around 3.8 million total reads per sample. Sorted cells were lysed in RLT buffer and RNA was extracted with DNase-treated RNeasy Micro or Mini kits, depending on cell number. Each cell subset was processed separately to prevent cross-contamination, with patient and healthy donor samples processed together. The immunoSEQ multiplex PCR was used to amplify TCRB sequences from cDNA, generating 87-bp fragments that spanned the CDR3 region. Sequencing of the amplicons was done on the Illumina HiSeq platform. The authors' pipeline ran thus. Synthetic template baselines were used to correct PCR bias computationally, reads within Hamming distance 2 were collapsed, and singletons that could not be merged were discarded. Reads were aligned against IMGT to assign V, D and J genes, CDR3 length and insertions or deletions at six rearrangement sites. Clonotype counts were normalized to sorted cell number within each subset before computing true diversity and Gini coefficients with the tcR R package. The overlap coefficient, calculated on TCRB nucleotide sequences, was used to measure repertoire sharing. Out-of-frame TCRB sequences from naive cells were analyzed to stand in for the pre-selection repertoire. The source is immuneACCESS, and TCRdb retained only in-frame sequences with V and J called. Part of the clones is not carried over; for the studies checked, unresolved V genes explain less than half of this, and the remainder is unexplained. V and J calls and clone size are copied from that table; D and trimming were computed from the DNA. Recorded for this sample are 850,000 to 900,000 clones; about a sixth of them occurred a single time. About 0.02% of the sample is held by the ten biggest clonotypes.

CDR1 is given as MDHEN and CDR2 as SYDVKM, both from the germline V gene. Spanning cysteine to phenylalanine, the CDR3 consists of 14 amino acids. Left in the record is the CDR3 DNA by itself, 42 bases read in frame from the first base. V lost 3 bases and J lost 6 bases, and the count of bases not matched to a germline gene is 5. The sample was naive CD4+ T cells from blood. Taken with the paper, the label for cell subset or site translates to: true naive CD4+ T cells. The receptor chain draws on TRBV28 and TRBJ1-5; 7 central bases correspond to TRBD1. This clonotype originated in a young woman in good health. This receptor carries the CDR3 CASSFYRGTQPQHF. The nucleotides read TGTGCCAGCAGTTTCTACAGGGGTACTCAGCCCCAGCATTTT. With the portions outside the CDR3 filled from the reference TRBV28 and TRBJ1-5 genes, the complete variable region becomes DVKVTQSSRYLVKRTGEKVFLECVQDMDHENMFWYRQDPGLGLRLIYFSYDVKMKEKGDIPEGYSVSREKKERFSLILESASTNQTSMYLCASSFYRGTQPQHFGDGTRLSIL.